This TCR beta chain was recorded in a study of untreated major depressive disorder. Measured with immunoSEQ multiplex PCR; TCRdb has only the in-frame clones, and not every one. Of tens of thousands of clones in the sample, over 75% were seen once. From germline, CDR1 is MNHEY and CDR2 SVGAGI. V was pared by 6 bases and J by 6 bases, with 11 bases between. This CDR3 region has 12 residues. Remarks on this clone: No antigen is known for it.

Study-wide points: CD4+ T cells from depressed patients used TRBV05-01 (Vbeta 5.1) more often than controls.

Typically approximately 96% of enriched cells were CD4+. The source is a woman aged 30 to 39 in good health. Input material: CD4+ T cells from PBMCs. The chain links TRBV6-5 to TRBJ1-2; D possibly corresponds to TRBD1 (6 bases). The DNA for the CDR3 is TGTGCCAGCAGCGGACAGTACAATGGCTACACCTTC. Translated: CASSGQYNGYTF.